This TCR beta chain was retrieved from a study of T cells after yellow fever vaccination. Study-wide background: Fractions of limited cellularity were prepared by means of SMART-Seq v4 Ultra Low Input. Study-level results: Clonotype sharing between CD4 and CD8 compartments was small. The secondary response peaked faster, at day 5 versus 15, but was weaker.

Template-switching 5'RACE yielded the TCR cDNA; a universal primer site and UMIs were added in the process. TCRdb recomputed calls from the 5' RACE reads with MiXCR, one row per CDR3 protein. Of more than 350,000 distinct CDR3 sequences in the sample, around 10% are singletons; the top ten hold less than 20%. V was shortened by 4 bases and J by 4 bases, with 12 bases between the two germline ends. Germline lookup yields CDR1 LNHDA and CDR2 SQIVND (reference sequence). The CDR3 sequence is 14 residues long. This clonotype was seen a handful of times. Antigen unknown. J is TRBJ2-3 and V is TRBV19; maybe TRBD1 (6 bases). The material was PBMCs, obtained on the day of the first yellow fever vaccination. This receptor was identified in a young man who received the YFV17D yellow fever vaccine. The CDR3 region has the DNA TGTGCCAGTAGTAACGTGGGGGCGGCAGATACGCAGTATTTT. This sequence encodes CASSNVGAADTQYF.